This entry describes one TCR beta chain. Many counts were recorded for this clonotype. Its antigen is still unknown. Base qualities are not provided; no much larger clone lies one nucleotide away. All donors were healthy Caucasians. Three unrelated non-twin adults were also sequenced: a male aged 18 to 30, a male aged 50 to 60 and a female aged 50 to 60. Miltenyi CD45RO+ enrichment and human naive T-cell isolation kits were used to isolate memory (CD45RO+) and naive T cells from PBMC. This entry belongs to a study of identical twins listed by TCRdb under 2016. For context, the study as a whole: To test whether fetal clonotypes persist, the study used deep sequencing on TCR alpha and beta repertoires from monozygotic twins, unrelated adults of various ages, and cord blood. To rule out contamination, replicate twin experiments were performed at different times with different library preparation protocols. The study at large found these results: Invariant T cells such as MAIT and iNKT could partly confound zero-insertion analyses, although diverse VJ usage argued against such confounding for most clonotypes. Because the same donors could not be followed over many years, conclusions were based on cross-sectional statistical analysis. Excess twin sharing in beta out-of-frame sequences was weaker because fewer shared sequences lowered the signal-to-noise ratio. Recombination models systematically underestimated out-of-frame TCR alpha sharing in monozygotic twins but agreed with sharing between unrelated individuals. Fewer insertions were carried by abundant cord blood beta clonotypes; a weaker similar trend was observed in young adult naive repertoires, while no such trend was observed in memory repertoires. Compared with coincidental sharing between unrelated individuals, out-of-frame TCR alpha sequences shared between twins showed an excess of sequences with low generation probability.

From a lookup of the germline V gene (reference sequence), CDR1 and CDR2 are SGHKS and YYEKEE. Deletion took 2 bases off V and 0 bases off J, with a span of 9 bases between the germline ends. From its cysteine to its phenylalanine, the CDR3 spans 15 amino acids. The retained sequence is limited to the CDR3, 45 bases, with the frame set at the first base. Receptor amplification or capture employed 5' RACE. The run used an Illumina HiSeq 2000. Template switching introduced a universal primer binding site; the final cDNA contained a unique molecular identifier, enabling accurate counting of TCR cDNA molecules. Specific primers in the conserved constant-segment region were used to synthesize first-strand cDNA for TCR alpha and beta chains. To control for contamination, each cDNA library was double barcoded with a SMART-Mk sample barcode plus Illumina barcodes. TruSeq adapter sequences, together with Illumina sample barcodes, were added in two successive PCR steps. The TCR alpha and beta cDNA libraries were sequenced on the Illumina HiSeq platform using custom primers. On the study's bioinformatics: Raw reads were processed with MiGEC to extract unique molecular identifiers, and MiXCR was used to determine CDR3 positions. For each individual, recombination models were inferred using an EM algorithm with the repgenHMM and IGoR tools. The analysis of shared clonotypes was done with the tcR package in R, with sharing normalized by the product of cloneset sizes. Out-of-frame nonproductive sequences were analyzed to study raw recombination free of thymic and clonal selection effects. TCRdb's own reprocessing of the public reads used fastp at Q25 and MiXCR and kept productive beta chains. Rows with one shared CDR3 protein collapse into an entry with the most common genes and DNA. The authors' filters were not applied to this entry. The sample table contains 420,000 or so distinct CDR3 sequences; only one count was recorded for around a sixth of them. The biggest ten clones account for roughly 12% of the sample.

This receptor was identified in a man in his fifties in good health. The rearranged segments are TRBV5-5 and TRBJ1-3; confidence is insufficient to name the D gene. Sequenced input: naive T cells sorted from blood. Reading the label with the study, this specimen's cell subset or site is: cells isolated with a human naive T-cell isolation kit. The CDR3 is CASSFGPSSGNTIYF. The nucleotides are TGTGCCAGCAGCTTCGGGCCCAGCTCTGGAAACACCATATATTTT.